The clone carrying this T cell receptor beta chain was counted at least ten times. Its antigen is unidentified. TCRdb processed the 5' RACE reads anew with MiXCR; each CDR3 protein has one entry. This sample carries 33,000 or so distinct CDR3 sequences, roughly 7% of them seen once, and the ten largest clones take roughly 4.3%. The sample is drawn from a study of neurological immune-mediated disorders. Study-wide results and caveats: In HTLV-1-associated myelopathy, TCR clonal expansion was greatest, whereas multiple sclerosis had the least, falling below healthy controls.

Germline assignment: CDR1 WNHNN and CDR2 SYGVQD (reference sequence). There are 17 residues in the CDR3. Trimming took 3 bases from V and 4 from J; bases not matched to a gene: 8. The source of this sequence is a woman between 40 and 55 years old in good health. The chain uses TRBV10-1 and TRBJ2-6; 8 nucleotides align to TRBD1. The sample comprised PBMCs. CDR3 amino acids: CASSEGGQGTGANVLTF. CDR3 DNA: TGCGCCAGCAGTGAAGGTGGACAGGGTACCGGGGCCAACGTCCTGACTTTC.